The next 14 T cell receptor beta chains were all read from a single sample in a study of T-cell memory formation after mild COVID-19. TCRdb re-called the 5' RACE reads through MiXCR, storing one row per CDR3 protein. The sample includes a few hundred thousand distinct CDR3 sequences, 21% of them seen just once. The specimen sequenced was PBMCs or a T cell subset sorted from them (not recorded which). All receptors come from an adult woman who had mild COVID-19 (a few samples of this study predate the infection). Cell type and time point are not known.

The chain uses TRBV2 and TRBJ1-2; D gene unclear. Germline V gene data show CDR1 as SNHLY and CDR2 as FYNNEI. V was shortened by 0 bases and J by 7 bases, with 9 bases between the two germline ends. The CDR3 runs to 13 residues. The CDR3 coding sequence is TGTGCCAGCAGTGAAGCGCGGCGAGGTGGCTACACCTTC. It is translated as CASSEARRGGYTF.

J is TRBJ2-1 and V is TRBV6-1; D unresolved. Germline V gene lookup returns CDR1 MNHNS and CDR2 SASEGT. The CDR3 contains 19 residues. Trimming removed 6 bases at V and 0 bases at J, with 24 bases between. CDR3 nucleotides: TGTGCCAGCAGGGCGTGGAGTAGGGAATATAACCCCTCCTACAATGAGCAGTTCTTC. It translates to CASRAWSREYNPSYNEQFF.

This clonotype turned up a few times. The chain is built from TRBV7-8 and TRBJ2-5, with D hard to call. CDR1 and CDR2 from the germline V gene are SGHVS and FQNEAQ. V lost 5 bases and J 5 bases, leaving 9 bases between the germline ends. The CDR3 runs 12 residues. The CDR3: CASSRITETQYF. The CDR3 bases are TGTGCCAGCAGCCGGATTACGGAGACCCAGTACTTC.

The chain uses TRBV12-3 or TRBV12-4 and TRBJ1-1, with 8 bases matching TRBD1. After removal of 8 bases from V and 4 bases from J, the junction contained 6 bases not matched to a gene. The CDR3 length is 13 residues. In DNA, the CDR3 is TGTGCCAGCTTACGGACAGGGAGCACTGAAGCTTTCTTT. This sequence encodes CASLRTGSTEAFF.

J is TRBJ2-3 and V is TRBV11-2; no definite D call. CDR3 length equals 17 residues. Germline-derived CDR1 and CDR2 are SGHAT and FQNNGV. Trimming took off 0 bases at V and 2 bases at J, with 15 bases between the two ends. The CDR3 protein is CASSLELTGRLTDTQYF. The CDR3 DNA sequence: TGTGCCAGCAGCTTAGAGCTGACGGGCCGTCTCACAGATACGCAGTATTTT.

This clonotype was seen more than once but under ten times. The gene calls are TRBV12-5 and TRBJ2-3; TRBD2 aligns across 9 bases. Germline V gene sequence: CDR1 LGHNT, CDR2 FRNRAP. This CDR3 has 18 amino acids. Trimming at V came to 1 base and at J to 0 bases, leaving 8 bases not matched to a gene. CDR3: CASGLASGAFSSTDTQYF. For the CDR3, the DNA is TGTGCTAGTGGTTTGGCTAGCGGGGCCTTCTCTAGCACAGATACGCAGTATTTT.

This clonotype was seen only a few times. This chain connects TRBV5-1 to TRBJ2-7; 9 bases agree with TRBD1. This CDR3 has 17 amino acids. J lost 2 bases, V lost 6 bases, and 15 bases had no gene match. Germline CDR1 is SGHRS and CDR2 is YFSETQ. The CDR3 bases are TGCGCCAGCACCGCAGGGGACAGGGAAACATGGACCTACGAGCAGTACTTC. It is translated as CASTAGDRETWTYEQYF.

J is TRBJ1-1 and V is TRBV4-1, with D uncertain. V lost 0 bases to trimming and J lost 1 base, with 6 bases between them. There are 14 residues in the CDR3. Germline V gene sequence: CDR1 MGHRA, CDR2 YSYEKL. CDR3 nucleotide sequence: TGCGCCAGCAGCCAAGATTACACGAACACTGAAGCTTTCTTT. Amino acids: CASSQDYTNTEAFF.

The chain is built from TRBV20-1 and TRBJ1-4, with 11 positions matching TRBD1. With V trimmed by 4 bases and J by 8 bases, 6 bases remained unmatched. The CDR3 covers 14 residues. Germline V CDR1 and CDR2: DFQATT, SNEGSKA (reference sequence). Here the CDR3 reads CSANGQGAREKLFF. CDR3 coding DNA: TGCAGTGCTAACGGACAGGGGGCTAGGGAAAAACTGTTTTTT.

This sequence joins TRBV4-3 and TRBJ2-1; D gene unclear. The CDR3 runs 15 residues. Germline V CDR1 and CDR2: LGHNA, YSLEER. The V end lost 0 bases, the J end lost 1 base, and 7 bases lay between the germline ends. This CDR3 is CASSQDVTSYNEQFF. The CDR3 coding sequence is TGCGCCAGCAGCCAAGATGTCACTTCCTACAATGAGCAGTTCTTC.

In this sample, this clonotype turned up a few times. The chain carries TRBV5-5 and TRBJ2-5, with D hard to call. This CDR3 spans 15 amino acids. Trimming stripped 1 base from V and 0 bases from J, with 10 bases between. The V gene's germline CDR1 is SGHKS and CDR2 YYEKEE (reference sequence). The CDR3 nucleotides are TGTGCCAGCAGCTTGAGCCCCGCCTACCAAGAGACCCAGTACTTC. It is translated as CASSLSPAYQETQYF.

The sample holds a few counts of this clonotype. The J gene is TRBJ2-7, the V gene TRBV7-2; the match to TRBD1 covers 9 bases. J was trimmed by 4 bases and V by 4 bases; bases with no gene match: 5. The V gene's germline CDR1 is SGHTA and CDR2 FQGNSA. CDR3 length: 14 residues. In nucleotides, the CDR3 is TGTGCCAGCAGCTACCGGGACAGGGAATACGAGCAGTACTTC. This gives the protein CASSYRDREYEQYF.

This chain links TRBV7-9 with TRBJ1-4, with 7 bases lining up with TRBD1. Germline V lookup: CDR1 SEHNR, CDR2 FQNEAQ (reference sequence). The CDR3 has 15 amino acids. V shed 5 bases and J 4 bases; nucleotides not matched to a gene: 7. CDR3 DNA sequence: TGTGCCAGCAGCCCAGGGGGGAGTTATAATGAAAAACTGTTTTTT. It yields the protein CASSPGGSYNEKLFF.

This clonotype has a handful of counts. V and J are TRBV19 and TRBJ2-1; 9 nucleotides match TRBD2. The CDR3 length is 14 residues. Germline lookup yields CDR1 LNHDA and CDR2 SQIVND (reference sequence). V dropped 6 bases and J dropped 3; count of bases not matched to a gene: 3. The CDR3 region has the DNA TGTGCCAGTAGCAGTAGCGGGGGCTACAATGAGCAGTTCTTC. It is translated as CASSSSGGYNEQFF.